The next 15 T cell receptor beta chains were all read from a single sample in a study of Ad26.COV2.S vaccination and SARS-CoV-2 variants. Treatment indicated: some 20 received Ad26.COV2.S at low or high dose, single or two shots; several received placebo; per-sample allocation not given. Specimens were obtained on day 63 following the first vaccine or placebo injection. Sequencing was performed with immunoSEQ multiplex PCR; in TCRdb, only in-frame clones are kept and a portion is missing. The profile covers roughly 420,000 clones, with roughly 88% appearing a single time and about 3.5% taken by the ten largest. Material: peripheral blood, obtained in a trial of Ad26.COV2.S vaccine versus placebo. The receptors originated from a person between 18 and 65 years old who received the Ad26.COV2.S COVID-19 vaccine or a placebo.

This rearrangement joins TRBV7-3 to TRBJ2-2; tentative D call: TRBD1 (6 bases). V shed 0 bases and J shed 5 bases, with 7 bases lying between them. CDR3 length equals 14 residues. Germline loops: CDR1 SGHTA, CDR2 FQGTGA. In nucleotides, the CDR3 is TGTGCCAGCAGCTTAACGGGGGCGACCGGGGAGCTGTTTTTT. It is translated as CASSLTGATGELFF.

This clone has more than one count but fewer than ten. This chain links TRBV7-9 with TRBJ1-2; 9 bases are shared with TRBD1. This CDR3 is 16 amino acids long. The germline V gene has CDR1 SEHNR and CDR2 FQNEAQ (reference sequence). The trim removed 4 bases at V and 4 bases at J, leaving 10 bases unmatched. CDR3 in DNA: TGTGCCAGCAGCTCACCGGGACAGGGAGGGCCCTATGGCTACACCTTC. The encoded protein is CASSSPGQGGPYGYTF.

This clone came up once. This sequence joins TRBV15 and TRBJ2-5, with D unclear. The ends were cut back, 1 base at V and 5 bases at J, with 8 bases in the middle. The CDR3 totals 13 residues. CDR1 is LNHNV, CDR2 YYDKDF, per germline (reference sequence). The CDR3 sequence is CATSRGIAETQYF. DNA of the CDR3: TGTGCCACCAGCAGAGGGATCGCTGAGACCCAGTACTTC. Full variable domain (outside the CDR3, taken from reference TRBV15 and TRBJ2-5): DAMVIQNPRYQVTQFGKPVTLSCSQTLNHNVMYWYQQKSSQAPKLLFHYYDKDFNNEADTPDNFQSRRPNTSFCFLDIRSPGLGDTAMYLCATSRGIAETQYFGPGTRLLVL.

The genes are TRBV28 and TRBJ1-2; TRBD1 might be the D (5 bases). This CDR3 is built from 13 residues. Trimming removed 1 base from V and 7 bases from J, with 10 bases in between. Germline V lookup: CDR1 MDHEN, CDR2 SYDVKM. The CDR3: CASSLSRVGGYTF. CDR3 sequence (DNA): TGTGCCAGCAGTTTATCCAGGGTCGGTGGCTACACCTTC.

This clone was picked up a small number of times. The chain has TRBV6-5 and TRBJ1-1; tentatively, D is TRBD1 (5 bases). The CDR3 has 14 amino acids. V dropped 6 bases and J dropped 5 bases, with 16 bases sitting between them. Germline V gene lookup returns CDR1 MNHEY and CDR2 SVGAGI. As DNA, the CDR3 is TGTGCCAGCAGCGCGACAGCTGTAGGAACTGAAGCTTTCTTT. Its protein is CASSATAVGTEAFF.

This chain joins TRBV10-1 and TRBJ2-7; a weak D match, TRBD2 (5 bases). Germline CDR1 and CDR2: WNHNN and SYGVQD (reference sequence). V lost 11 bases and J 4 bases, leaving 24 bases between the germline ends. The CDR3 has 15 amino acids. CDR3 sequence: CAPLLRVTMLYEQYF. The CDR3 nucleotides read TGCGCCCCTCTCCTGAGGGTGACGATGCTGTACGAGCAGTACTTC.

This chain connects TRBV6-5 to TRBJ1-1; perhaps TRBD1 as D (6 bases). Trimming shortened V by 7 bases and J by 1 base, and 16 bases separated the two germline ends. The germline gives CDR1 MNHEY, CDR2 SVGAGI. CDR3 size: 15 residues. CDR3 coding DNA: TGTGCCAGCACCTCGGCAGGGGCAGAGAACACTGAAGCTTTCTTT. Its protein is CASTSAGAENTEAFF.

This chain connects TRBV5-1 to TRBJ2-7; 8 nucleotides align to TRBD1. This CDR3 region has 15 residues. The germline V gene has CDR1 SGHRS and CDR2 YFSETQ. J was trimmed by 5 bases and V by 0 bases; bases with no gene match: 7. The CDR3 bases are TGCGCCAGCAGCTTGGAGGCAGGGGGCTGGGACGAGCAGTACTTC. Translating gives CASSLEAGGWDEQYF.

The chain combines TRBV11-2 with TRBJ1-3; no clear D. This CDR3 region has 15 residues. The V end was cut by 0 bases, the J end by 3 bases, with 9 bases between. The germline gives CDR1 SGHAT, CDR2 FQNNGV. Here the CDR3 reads CASSLEITRGNTIYF. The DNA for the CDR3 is TGTGCCAGCAGCTTAGAGATAACTCGTGGAAACACCATATATTTT.

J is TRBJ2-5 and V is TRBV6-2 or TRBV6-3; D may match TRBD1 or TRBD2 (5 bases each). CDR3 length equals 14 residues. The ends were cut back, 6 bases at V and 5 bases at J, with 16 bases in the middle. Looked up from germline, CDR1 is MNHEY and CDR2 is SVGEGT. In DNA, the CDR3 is TGTGCCAGCAGCCGGGGAACAGGCAGGGAGACCCAGTACTTC. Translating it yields CASSRGTGRETQYF.

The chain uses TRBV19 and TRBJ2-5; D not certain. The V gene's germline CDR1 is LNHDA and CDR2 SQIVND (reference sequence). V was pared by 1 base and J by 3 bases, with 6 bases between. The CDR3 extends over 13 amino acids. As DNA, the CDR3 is TGTGCCAGTAGTATAGTGACGGAAGAGACCCAGTACTTC. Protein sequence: CASSIVTEETQYF.

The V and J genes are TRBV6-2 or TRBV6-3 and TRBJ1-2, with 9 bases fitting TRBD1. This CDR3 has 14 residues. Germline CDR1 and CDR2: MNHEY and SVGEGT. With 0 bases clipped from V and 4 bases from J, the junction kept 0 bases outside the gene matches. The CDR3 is CASSYSDRGYGYTF. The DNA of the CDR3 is TGTGCCAGCAGTTACTCGGACAGGGGCTATGGCTACACCTTC.

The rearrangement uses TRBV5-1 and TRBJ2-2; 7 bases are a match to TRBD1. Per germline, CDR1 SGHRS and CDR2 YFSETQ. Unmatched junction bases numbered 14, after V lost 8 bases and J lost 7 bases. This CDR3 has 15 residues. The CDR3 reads CASKQGYARCGELFF. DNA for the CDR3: TGCGCCAGTAAACAGGGGTACGCGCGGTGCGGGGAGCTGTTTTTT.

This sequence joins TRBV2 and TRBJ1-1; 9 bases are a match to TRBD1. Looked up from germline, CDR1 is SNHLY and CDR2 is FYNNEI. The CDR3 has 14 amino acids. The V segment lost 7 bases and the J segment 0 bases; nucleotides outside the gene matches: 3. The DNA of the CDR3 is TGTGCCAGCAAGGGACAGGGAATGAACACTGAAGCTTTCTTT. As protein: CASKGQGMNTEAFF.

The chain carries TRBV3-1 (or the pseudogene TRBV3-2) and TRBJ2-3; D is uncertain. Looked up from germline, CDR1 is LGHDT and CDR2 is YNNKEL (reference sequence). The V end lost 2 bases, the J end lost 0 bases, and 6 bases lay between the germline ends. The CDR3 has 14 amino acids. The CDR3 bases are TGTGCCAGCAGCCAACGAACCAGCACAGATACGCAGTATTTT. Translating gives CASSQRTSTDTQYF.